These T cell receptor beta chains were read from a single sample in a study of molecular identifiers for immune sequencing clone quantification. Via MiXCR, TCRdb re-called the PCR reads, giving one row per CDR3 protein. The sample lists hundreds of thousands of distinct CDR3 sequences, 20% to 25% occurring once. Sequencing was carried out using naive CD8+ T cells from blood, with Jurkat cell RNA spiked in. These receptors all come from a human donor in good health. Some libraries in this study had Jurkat cell RNA spiked in. The CDR3 runs from the conserved cysteine through the conserved F or W. The D gene is left open where the match is weak. Not all rows give a size; the values are once, few, many and, for expanded clones, a class.

>TRBV14|.|many|TRBJ2-7
CASSQHGDYEQYF
TGTGCCAGCAGCCAACACGGGGACTACGAGCAGTACTTC
>TRBV7-8|TRBD2|many|TRBJ2-1
CASSPSSRLAGAYNEQFF
TGTGCCAGCAGCCCCTCCAGCAGACTAGCGGGAGCCTACAATGAGCAGTTCTTC
>TRBV2|.|many|TRBJ1-1
CASSWTGIGNTEAFF
TGTGCCAGCAGTTGGACGGGAATAGGGAACACTGAAGCTTTCTTT
>TRBV2|.|.|TRBJ2-3
CASAEGFGRGDTQYF
TGTGCCAGCGCCGAGGGTTTCGGACGGGGGGATACGCAGTATTTT
>TRBV2|.|many|TRBJ1-1
CASREGYRDTEAFF
TGTGCCAGCAGGGAAGGGTACAGGGACACTGAAGCTTTCTTT
>TRBV5-8|TRBD1|few|TRBJ1-4
CASSPGQNERLFF
TGTGCCAGCTCTCCGGGACAGAACGAAAGATTATTTTTC
>TRBV18|.|many|TRBJ1-1
CASSPTSGGDNTEAFF
TGTGCCAGCTCTCCAACCAGCGGGGGAGATAACACTGAAGCTTTCTTT
>TRBV29-1|TRBD1|many|TRBJ2-7
CSLLTGTGAEQYF
TGCAGCTTATTAACCGGGACAGGGGCCGAGCAGTACTTC
>TRBV14|TRBD1|few|TRBJ2-2
CASSRDRGSTGELFF
TGTGCCAGCAGCCGAGACAGGGGGAGCACCGGGGAGCTGTTTTTT
>TRBV4-1|.|many|TRBJ2-5
CASSQVEYQETQYF
TGCGCCAGCAGCCAAGTTGAGTACCAAGAGACCCAGTACTTC
>TRBV28|TRBD1|many|TRBJ1-5
CASSPEDRRQPQHF
TGTGCCAGCAGCCCAGAGGACAGGCGTCAGCCCCAGCATTTT
>TRBV7-9|.|many|TRBJ1-1
CASSLAHTSEAFF
TGTGCCAGCAGCTTAGCCCACACCTCGGAAGCTTTCTTT
>TRBV20-1|TRBD2|few|TRBJ2-7
CSADLSGSRDEQYF
TGCAGTGCTGACCTTAGCGGGAGCAGGGACGAGCAGTACTTC
>TRBV25-1|.|many|TRBJ2-7
CASSEPNYYEQYF
TGTGCCAGCAGTGAACCAAACTACTACGAGCAGTACTTC
>TRBV4-1|.|many|TRBJ1-1
CASSQEGRMNTEAFF
TGCGCCAGCAGCCAAGAGGGCAGGATGAACACTGAAGCTTTCTTT
>TRBV6-2/TRBV6-3|.|.|TRBJ1-5
CASSYLGSSNQPQHF
TGTGCCAGCAGTTACCTTGGTTCCAGCAATCAGCCCCAGCATTTT
>TRBV6-2/TRBV6-3|.|few|TRBJ1-1
CASSYDKLGTEAFF
TGTGCCAGCAGTTACGACAAACTGGGGACTGAAGCTTTCTTT
>TRBV4-3|.|.|TRBJ2-5
CASSQDRFSAAQETQYF
TGCGCCAGCAGCCAAGATCGTTTTTCAGCAGCACAAGAGACCCAGTACTTC
>TRBV20-1|.|few|TRBJ1-1
CSARARWGSHTEAFF
TGCAGTGCTAGAGCGCGGTGGGGGAGTCACACTGAAGCTTTCTTT
>TRBV27|TRBD1|.|TRBJ2-3
CASSSWDSRDTQYF
TGTGCCAGCAGTTCCTGGGACAGCCGGGATACGCAGTATTTT
>TRBV29-1|.|many|TRBJ1-2
CSVDRGDGYTF
TGCAGCGTTGACAGGGGAGATGGCTACACCTTC
>TRBV18|TRBD1|many|TRBJ2-4
CASSPRDRAENIQYF
TGTGCCAGCTCCCCAAGAGACAGGGCGGAAAACATTCAGTACTTC
>TRBV5-3|.|.|TRBJ2-7
CASSLVLNRDEQYF
TGTGCCAGCAGCTTGGTTCTCAATAGGGACGAGCAGTACTTC
>TRBV7-9|TRBD1|few|TRBJ2-5
CASAGTGGQETQYF
TGTGCCAGCGCCGGGACAGGGGGCCAGGAGACCCAGTACTTC